This T cell receptor beta chain was sequenced during a study of blood T cell repertoires in COVID-19. Study background: T cells, B-cell-depleted T cells, or PBMCs provided the cDNA or gDNA that served as material.

As originally analysed: Amplified reference gene primers provided the basis for estimating nucleated cell counts. Only in-frame clones appear in the TCRdb table, and some are missing; sequencing was by immunoSEQ multiplex PCR. That table supplies the V and J calls and clone size; D and trimming were determined from the DNA. The sample yields around 130,000 clones, 84% seen once. The ends lost 0 bases at V and 10 bases at J; junction bases unmatched: 2. The length of the CDR3 is 14 residues. From germline, CDR1 is SGDLS and CDR2 YYNGEE. The clonotype was recovered from an older woman with acute or convalescent COVID-19. This chain connects TRBV9 to TRBJ1-4; 11 bases align to TRBD1. The specimen was peripheral blood. The CDR3 DNA reads TGTGCCAGCAGCGTAGGGACAGGGGGCAGAAAACTGTTTTTT. It is translated as CASSVGTGGRKLFF.